This TCR beta chain was profiled in a study of blood T cell repertoires in COVID-19. The overall study: Italy, Spain and the United States were the sources of the convalescent and acute COVID-19 samples. Sample material is recorded as cDNA or gDNA derived from T cells, B-cell-depleted T cells, or PBMCs.

The V gene's germline CDR1 is SGHAT and CDR2 FQNNGV. The CDR3 runs to 11 residues. Trimming shortened V by 4 bases and J by 2 bases, and 2 bases separated the two germline ends. As processed by the authors: From reference gene primer amplification, estimates of nucleated cell counts were derived. Repertoires were generated with immunoSEQ multiplex PCR, while TCRdb's copy carries only in-frame clones and drops some. The V and J calls and clone size were taken over from that table, and D and trimming were inferred from the DNA. Here the sample spans fewer than 250,000 clones, 84% being singletons. The chain has TRBV11-2 and TRBJ1-2; D is unclear. The clonotype originates from a man over 45 with acute or convalescent COVID-19. The sequencing sample was made of peripheral blood. CDR3 sequence reads: CASSSNYGYTF. The CDR3 region has the DNA TGTGCCAGCAGCTCAAACTATGGCTACACCTTC.